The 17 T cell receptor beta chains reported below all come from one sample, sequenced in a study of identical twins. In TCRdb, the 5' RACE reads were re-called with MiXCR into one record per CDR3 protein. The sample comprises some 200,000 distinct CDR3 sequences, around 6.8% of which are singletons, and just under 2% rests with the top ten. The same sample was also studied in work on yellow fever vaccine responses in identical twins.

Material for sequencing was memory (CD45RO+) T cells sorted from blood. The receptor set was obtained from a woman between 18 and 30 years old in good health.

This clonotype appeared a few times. The CDR3 reads CAISEAFRGYTF. DNA of the CDR3: TGTGCCATCAGTGAGGCCTTTAGAGGCTACACCTTC. The V call is TRBV10-3, the J call TRBJ1-2, with D hard to call. There are 12 residues in the CDR3. V was clipped by 2 bases and J by 8 bases, with 9 bases between them. Germline V gene sequence: CDR1 ENHRY, CDR2 SYGVKD.

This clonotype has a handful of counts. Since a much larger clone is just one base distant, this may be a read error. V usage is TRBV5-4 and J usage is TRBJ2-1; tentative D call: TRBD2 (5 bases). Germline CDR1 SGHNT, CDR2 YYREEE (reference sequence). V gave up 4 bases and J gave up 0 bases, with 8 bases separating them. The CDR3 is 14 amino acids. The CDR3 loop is CASSGSSSYNEQFF. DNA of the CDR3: TGTGCCAGCAGCGGGAGTAGCTCCTACAATGAGCAGTTCTTC.

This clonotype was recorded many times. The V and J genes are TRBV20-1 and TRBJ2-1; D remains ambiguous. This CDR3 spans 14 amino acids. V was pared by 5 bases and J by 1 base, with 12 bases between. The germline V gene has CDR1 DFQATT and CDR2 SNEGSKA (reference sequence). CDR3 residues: CSAAADLSYNEQFF. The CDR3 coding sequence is TGCAGTGCTGCAGCCGACTTATCCTACAATGAGCAGTTCTTC.

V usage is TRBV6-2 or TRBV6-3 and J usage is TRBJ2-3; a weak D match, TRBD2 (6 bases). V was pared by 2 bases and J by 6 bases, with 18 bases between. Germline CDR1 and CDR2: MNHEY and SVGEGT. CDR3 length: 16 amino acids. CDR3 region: CASSYQHRETRDTQYF. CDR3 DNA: TGTGCCAGCAGTTACCAACACCGGGAGACAAGGGATACGCAGTATTTT.

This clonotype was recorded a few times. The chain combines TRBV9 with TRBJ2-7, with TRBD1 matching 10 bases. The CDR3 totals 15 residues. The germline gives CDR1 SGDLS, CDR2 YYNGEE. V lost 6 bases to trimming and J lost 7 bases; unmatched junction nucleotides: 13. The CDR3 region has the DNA TGTGCCAGCACCCGTGGGGGACAGGGGTCGAAAGAGCAGTACTTC. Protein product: CASTRGGQGSKEQYF.

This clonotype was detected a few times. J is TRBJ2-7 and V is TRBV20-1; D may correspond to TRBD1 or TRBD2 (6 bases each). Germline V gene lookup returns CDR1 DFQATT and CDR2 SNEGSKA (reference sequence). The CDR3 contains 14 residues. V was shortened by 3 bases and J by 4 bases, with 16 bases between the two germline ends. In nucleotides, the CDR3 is TGCAGTGCTAGGAGGGGGGCCTCCGCTTACGAGCAGTACTTC. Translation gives CSARRGASAYEQYF.

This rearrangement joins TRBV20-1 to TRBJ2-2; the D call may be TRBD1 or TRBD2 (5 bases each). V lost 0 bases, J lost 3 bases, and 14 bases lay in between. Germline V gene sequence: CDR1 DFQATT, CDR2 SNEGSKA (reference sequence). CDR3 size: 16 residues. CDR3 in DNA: TGCAGTGCTAGAGAAGTAGGGCAGGGAGACACCGGGGAGCTGTTTTTT. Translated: CSAREVGQGDTGELFF.

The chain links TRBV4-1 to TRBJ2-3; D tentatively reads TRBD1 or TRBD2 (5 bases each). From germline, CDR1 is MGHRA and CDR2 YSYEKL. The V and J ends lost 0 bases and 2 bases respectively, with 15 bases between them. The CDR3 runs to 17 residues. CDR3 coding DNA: TGCGCCAGCAGCCAAGATGGGGCCAGCGGACTCACAGATACGCAGTATTTT. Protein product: CASSQDGASGLTDTQYF.

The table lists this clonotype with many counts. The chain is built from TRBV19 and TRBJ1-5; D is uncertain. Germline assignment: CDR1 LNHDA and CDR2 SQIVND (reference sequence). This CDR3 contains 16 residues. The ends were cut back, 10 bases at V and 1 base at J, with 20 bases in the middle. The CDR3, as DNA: TGTGCCACTGCTCGATTCGGGTCCGGCAGCAATCAGCCCCAGCATTTT. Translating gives CATARFGSGSNQPQHF.

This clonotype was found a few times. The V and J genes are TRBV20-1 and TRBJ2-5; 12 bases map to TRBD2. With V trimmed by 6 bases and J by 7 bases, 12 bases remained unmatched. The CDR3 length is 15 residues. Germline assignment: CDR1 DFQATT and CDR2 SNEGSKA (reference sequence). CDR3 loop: CSAGTGTSGRATQYF. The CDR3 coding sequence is TGCAGTGCGGGGACAGGGACTAGCGGGCGGGCGACCCAGTACTTC.

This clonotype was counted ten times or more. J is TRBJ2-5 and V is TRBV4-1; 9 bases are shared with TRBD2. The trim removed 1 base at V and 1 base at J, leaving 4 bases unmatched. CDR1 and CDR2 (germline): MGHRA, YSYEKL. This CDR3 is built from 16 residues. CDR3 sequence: CASSQALAGPQETQYF. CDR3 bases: TGCGCCAGCAGCCAAGCCCTAGCGGGACCCCAAGAGACCCAGTACTTC.

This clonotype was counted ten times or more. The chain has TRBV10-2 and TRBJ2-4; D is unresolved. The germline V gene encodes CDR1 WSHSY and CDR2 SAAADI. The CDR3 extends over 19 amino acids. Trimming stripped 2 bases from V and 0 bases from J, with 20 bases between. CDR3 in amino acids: CASSEEGRQIKLAKNIQYF. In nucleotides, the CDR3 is TGCGCCAGCAGTGAGGAAGGGCGGCAGATCAAACTAGCCAAAAACATTCAGTACTTC.

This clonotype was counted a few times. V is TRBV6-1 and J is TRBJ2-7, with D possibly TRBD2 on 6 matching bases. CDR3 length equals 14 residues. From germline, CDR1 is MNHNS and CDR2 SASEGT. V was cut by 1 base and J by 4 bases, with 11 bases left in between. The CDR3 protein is CASSEVGTLYEQYF. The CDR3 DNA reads TGTGCCAGCAGTGAAGTCGGGACTTTATACGAGCAGTACTTC.

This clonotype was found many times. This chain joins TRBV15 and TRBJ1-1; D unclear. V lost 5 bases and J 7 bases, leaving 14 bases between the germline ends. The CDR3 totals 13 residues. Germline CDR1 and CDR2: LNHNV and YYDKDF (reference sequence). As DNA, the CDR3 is TGTGCCACCAGCGTGGGGAGGGTGGGTGAAGCTTTCTTT. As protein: CATSVGRVGEAFF.

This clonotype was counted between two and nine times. The CDR3 loop reads CAISAGLAGGAKDEQFF. For the CDR3, the DNA is TGTGCCATCAGTGCAGGACTAGCGGGGGGGGCAAAGGATGAGCAGTTCTTC. The rearrangement uses TRBV10-3 and TRBJ2-1, with TRBD2 identical over 15 bases. Germline V lookup: CDR1 ENHRY, CDR2 SYGVKD. The CDR3 is made up of 17 amino acids. Unmatched junction bases numbered 9, after V lost 4 bases and J lost 8 bases.

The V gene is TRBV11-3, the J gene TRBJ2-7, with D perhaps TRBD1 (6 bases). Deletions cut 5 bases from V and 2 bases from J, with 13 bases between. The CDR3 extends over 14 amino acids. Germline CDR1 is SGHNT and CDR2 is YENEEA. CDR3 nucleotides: TGTGCCAGCAGCGACGACCGGGACACCTACGAGCAGTACTTC. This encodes CASSDDRDTYEQYF.

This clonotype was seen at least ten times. This CDR3 is CASSQEAGEGPNEKLFF. CDR3 coding DNA: TGTGCCAGCAGCCAAGAAGCCGGGGAGGGGCCTAATGAAAAACTGTTTTTT. V is TRBV4-2 and J is TRBJ1-4; TRBD1 might be the D (5 bases). Deletions cut 0 bases from V and 3 bases from J, with 14 bases between. Germline V gives CDR1 LGHNA, CDR2 YNFKEQ. This CDR3 comprises 17 residues.